This T cell receptor (beta chain) was obtained from a study of blood T cell repertoires in COVID-19 (dated by TCRdb to about 2020). Notes on the research overall: Samples covering the acute and convalescent phases of COVID-19 were provided by collaborators in the United States, Italy and Spain. The prospective study material was composed of cDNA or gDNA derived from T cells, B-cell-depleted T cells, or PBMCs. Subjects who had been exposed to COVID-19, were actively infected with it, or had recovered from it provided the deeply sampled blood TCRbeta repertoires that made up the dataset. The repertoires were released in a freely available public database meant as a resource for research on the immune response to SARS-CoV-2. Samples came from the ongoing ImmuneRACE study (first 160 participants) plus 1,254 subjects from 6 global collaborators. Sample metadata almost always included a de-identified subject ID, COVID-19 status, age in years and sex. HLA class I and class II types, where available, came from metadata supplied by the sample provider rather than from assay-based typing.

What the authors observed across the whole study: How much clinical and demographic metadata was included differed by source and by participant, and the metadata was provided uncurated.

The CDR3 starts with the cysteine, ends with the phenylalanine, and has 13 residues. Just the 39-base CDR3 DNA is kept, in frame starting at base 1. V and J are trimmed by 5 bases and 4 bases, and the gene matches miss 0 bases of the junction. The germline V gene gives CDR1 as ENHRY and CDR2 as SYGVKD. Participants in the prospective study were aged roughly 18 to 89 years, lived in 20 to 25 United States geographic areas, and enrolled through a virtual design. Cohort assignment in the prospective study relied on participant-reported clinical history from a screening survey and a study questionnaire. Recovered participants in ImmuneRACE Cohort 3 were defined by two consecutive negative NP/OP PCR tests, clearance by a healthcare professional, or resolution of symptoms. In the prospective study, mobile phlebotomists collected whole blood, serum and a nasopharyngeal or oropharyngeal swab from each participant. Prospective study participants could optionally give additional blood draws and questionnaires over a 2-month period. Prospective study blood samples were shipped either frozen or at room temperature before DNA extraction.

TCRbeta CDR3 regions were amplified from genomic DNA by means of the immunoSEQ Assay, a bias-controlled multiplex PCR. Turning to the authors' computational methods: The number of nucleated cells in each sample was estimated from the amplification of reference gene primers within the assay. To quantify the absolute abundance of each unique TCRbeta CDR3 rearrangement, sequence reads were collapsed and filtered. For each sample, productive Simpson clonality was calculated as the square root of Simpson's diversity index across productive rearrangements. Imported from immuneACCESS, the table was reduced by TCRdb to in-frame sequences with V and J called. These copies leave out some clones; in studies compared against another copy, an unresolved V gene accounts for under half, and the cause of the remainder is not known. V and J calls and clone size are copied from that table; D and trimming were computed from the DNA. For this sample the table gives some 350,000 clones, of which 80% to 90% were detected only once. Over 0.95% of the sample is in the top ten clones.

Points on this clone: It lacks a known antigen. There are no base qualities to consult, and no much larger clone falls within one base.

What was sequenced was PBMCs or T cells enriched from blood (not recorded which). Here the chain combines TRBV10-3 and TRBJ2-2, and 8 junction bases match TRBD1. This TCR was recovered from a young man who had recovered from COVID-19. The CDR3 protein is CAISTGGTGELFF. The nucleotide sequence is given as TGTGCCATCAGTACAGGGGGCACCGGGGAGCTGTTTTTT.